These 23 T cell receptor beta chains originate from one sample sequenced in a study of CD8 T cells in ankylosing spondylitis. Broader study findings: There was a TCR beta motif, made of eight highly homologous variants, that appeared characteristic of ankylosing spondylitis blood.

TCRdb processed the 5' RACE reads anew with MiXCR; each CDR3 protein has one entry. The sample includes about 700,000 distinct CDR3 sequences, 15% to 20% of them seen just once. The antigens of these receptors remain unknown. Sequenced material: blood, either unsorted or a sorted T cell fraction (not recorded which). These receptors came from a male donor with ankylosing spondylitis.

The chain is built from TRBV7-3 and TRBJ2-3; perhaps TRBD1 as D (6 bases). V shed 3 bases and J shed 6 bases, with 22 bases lying between them. This CDR3 region has 17 residues. Germline V lookup: CDR1 SGHTA, CDR2 FQGTGA. In DNA, the CDR3 is TGTGCCAGCAGCTTGGACAGAAACTTTGCCTCCCCCGATACGCAGTATTTT. Amino acids: CASSLDRNFASPDTQYF.

The chain couples TRBV20-1 to TRBJ1-2; possibly TRBD1 for D (5 bases). This CDR3 contains 15 residues. Between the trimmed V and J ends, which lost 3 bases and 8 bases, there was a span of 22 bases. Germline-derived CDR1 and CDR2 are DFQATT and SNEGSKA (reference sequence). The CDR3 DNA is TGCAGTGCTAGGCCCCCCACAGGCCCACAATCGGGCTACACCTTC. Translated: CSARPPTGPQSGYTF.

The sample holds a few counts of this clonotype. The rearrangement links TRBV29-1 to TRBJ2-7; TRBD1 or TRBD2 may be the D gene (6 bases each). V was pared by 1 base and J by 5 bases, with 12 bases between. Germline V gene sequence: CDR1 SQVTM, CDR2 ANQGSEA. This CDR3 is built from 13 residues. Written as DNA, the CDR3 is TGCAGCGTTGAAGGTAGGGGGGCTAACGAGCAGTACTTC. The encoded protein is CSVEGRGANEQYF.

This clonotype appeared a few times. This sequence joins TRBV20-1 and TRBJ2-5, with D unresolved. V lost 1 base and J lost 5, with 17 bases in between. This CDR3 is built from 15 residues. Germline CDR1 and CDR2: DFQATT and SNEGSKA (reference sequence). CDR3 in DNA: TGCAGTGCTAGAGGTCCCGGACCTACCGGGGAGACCCAGTACTTC. The encoded protein is CSARGPGPTGETQYF.

The V and J genes are TRBV29-1 and TRBJ1-5; D gene unclear. The V and J ends lost 1 base and 6 bases respectively, with 10 bases between them. Germline V gene sequence: CDR1 SQVTM, CDR2 ANQGSEA. This CDR3 region has 13 residues. CDR3 region: CSVEVRVGQPQHF. In DNA, the CDR3 is TGCAGCGTTGAAGTAAGGGTAGGTCAGCCCCAGCATTTT.

V and J are TRBV5-1 and TRBJ2-6; 7 positions match TRBD1. The germline V gene encodes CDR1 SGHRS and CDR2 YFSETQ. After removal of 4 bases from V and 2 bases from J, the junction contained 3 bases not matched to a gene. This CDR3 spans 15 amino acids. CDR3 sequence: CASSNRGAGANVLTF. The CDR3 coding sequence is TGCGCCAGCAGCAACAGGGGTGCTGGGGCCAACGTCCTGACTTTC.

The rearrangement links TRBV7-6 to TRBJ2-7, with a tentative D call TRBD1 (6 bases). CDR1 SGHVS and CDR2 FNYEAQ come from the germline V gene. The V end lost 4 bases, the J end lost 1 base, and 23 bases lay between the germline ends. The CDR3 covers 18 residues. The CDR3 is CASSSYTPQTGKSYEQYF. In DNA, the CDR3 is TGTGCCAGCAGCTCCTATACCCCCCAGACAGGAAAATCCTACGAGCAGTACTTC.

The J gene is TRBJ2-1, the V gene TRBV7-2, with TRBD2 identical over 7 bases. The CDR3 contains 15 residues. Trimming cost V 10 bases and J 5 bases; bases outside gene matches: 14. CDR1 and CDR2 from the germline V gene are SGHTA and FQGNSA. The CDR3 DNA follows: TGTGCCACCCGCGCTTTTGCGGGAGTGGACAATGAGCAGTTCTTC. This encodes CATRAFAGVDNEQFF.

V is TRBV2 and J is TRBJ2-5, with 7 bases identical to TRBD2. Trimming removed 6 bases from V and 3 bases from J; junction bases left unmatched: 1. This CDR3 contains 12 residues. The V gene's germline CDR1 is SNHLY and CDR2 FYNNEI. This chain's CDR3 is CASSGGKETQYF. Here the CDR3 DNA reads TGTGCCAGCAGCGGGGGGAAAGAGACCCAGTACTTC. Supplemented by reference TRBV2 and TRBJ2-5, the full variable domain reads EPEVTQTPSHQVTQMGQEVILRCVPISNHLYFYWYRQILGQKVEFLVSFYNNEISEKSEIFDDQFSVERPDGSNFTLKIRSTKLEDSAMYFCASSGGKETQYFGPGTRLLVL.

In this sample, this clonotype turned up a few times. The genes are TRBV6-2 or TRBV6-3 and TRBJ1-6, with 7 positions matching TRBD1. The CDR3 covers 14 residues. The germline V gene encodes CDR1 MNHEY and CDR2 SVGEGT. V shed 4 bases and J 7 bases; nucleotides not matched to a gene: 4. The CDR3 DNA reads TGTGCCAGCAGTTTCCGACAGGGCAATTCACCCCTCCACTTT. It is translated as CASSFRQGNSPLHF.

The sample holds a few counts of this clonotype. The chain uses TRBV2 and TRBJ1-1; weak D call: TRBD1 (5 bases). V gave up 8 bases and J gave up 2 bases, with 12 bases separating them. This CDR3 spans 13 amino acids. Germline values: CDR1 SNHLY, CDR2 FYNNEI. In DNA form, the CDR3 reads TGTGCCAGCGCCAGGGCCCTTAACACTGAAGCTTTCTTT. It specifies CASARALNTEAFF.

In this sample, this clonotype turned up a few times. J is TRBJ2-7 and V is TRBV29-1, with TRBD1 matching over 10 bases. V lost 3 bases, J lost 12 bases, and 5 bases stayed unmatched. There are 11 residues in the CDR3. Germline V CDR1 and CDR2: SQVTM, ANQGSEA. The CDR3 bases are TGCAGCGTTGAGACAGGGGGCGCTCGGTACTTC. As protein: CSVETGGARYF.

This clonotype was found a few times. The rearrangement joins TRBV30 to TRBJ1-4; D ambiguous. This CDR3 spans 15 amino acids. The germline V gene encodes CDR1 GTSNPN and CDR2 SVGIG (reference sequence). Deletions cut 0 bases from V and 4 bases from J, with 12 bases between. CDR3: CAWSVLAEDNEKLFF. CDR3 sequence (DNA): TGTGCCTGGAGTGTATTAGCGGAGGATAATGAAAAACTGTTTTTT.

The chain links TRBV5-6 to TRBJ2-3; 8 bases fit TRBD1. The J segment lost 1 base and the V segment lost 5 bases, leaving 6 bases of the junction unmatched. Looked up from germline, CDR1 is SGHDT and CDR2 is YYEEEE. The CDR3 sequence is 15 residues long. This CDR3 reads CASRGAGGGTDTQYF. DNA of the CDR3: TGTGCCAGCAGAGGAGCAGGGGGCGGCACAGATACGCAGTATTTT.

The sample holds a few counts of this clonotype. The chain employs TRBV30 and TRBJ2-1; no firm D call. This CDR3 is built from 14 residues. The V gene lost 0 bases and the J gene lost 0 bases, with 6 bases spanning the gap. From germline, CDR1 is GTSNPN and CDR2 SVGIG (reference sequence). This chain's CDR3 is CAWSVLDSYNEQFF. The CDR3 DNA is TGTGCCTGGAGTGTGCTAGACTCCTACAATGAGCAGTTCTTC.

This chain links TRBV12-3 or TRBV12-4 with TRBJ2-2; D is undetermined. The V end lost 4 bases, the J end lost 0 bases, and 12 bases lay between the germline ends. This CDR3 has 16 amino acids. CDR3 protein: CASSSGETANTGELFF. Here the CDR3 DNA reads TGTGCCAGCAGTTCTGGGGAAACCGCGAACACCGGGGAGCTGTTTTTT.

A few counts support this clonotype. The V gene is TRBV7-8, the J gene TRBJ2-1; D is possibly TRBD1 or TRBD2 (5 bases each). The germline CDR1 and CDR2 sequences are SGHVS and FQNEAQ. V was pared by 8 bases and J by 8 bases, with 16 bases between. The CDR3 length is 13 residues. The DNA of the CDR3 is TGTGCCAGCTGCCAAGACATGGGGGATGAGCAGTTCTTC. This encodes CASCQDMGDEQFF. Complete variable domain (other parts from reference TRBV7-8 and TRBJ2-1): GAGVSQSPRYKVAKRGQDVALRCDPISGHVSLFWYQQALGQGPEFLTYFQNEAQLDKSGLPSDRFFAERPEGSVSTLKIQRTQQEDSAVYLCASCQDMGDEQFFGPGTRLTVL.

This clonotype was detected a few times. The chain has TRBV5-1 and TRBJ1-1, with a possible D match to TRBD1 (5 bases). The CDR3 runs to 14 residues. The germline gives CDR1 SGHRS, CDR2 YFSETQ. V dropped 3 bases and J dropped 1 base, with 10 bases sitting between them. In DNA, the CDR3 is TGCGCCAGCAGCTCGGGACCGCGGAACACTGAAGCTTTCTTT. Encoded protein: CASSSGPRNTEAFF.

This chain uses TRBV6-2 or TRBV6-3 with TRBJ2-5; D is unresolved. Per germline, CDR1 MNHEY and CDR2 SVGEGT. The CDR3 runs 11 residues. V was clipped by 7 bases and J by 5 bases, with 8 bases between them. The CDR3 DNA is TGTGCCAGCACCCGGGCGGAGACCCAGTACTTC. Translated, it gives CASTRAETQYF.

The chain couples TRBV3-1 to TRBJ2-4; D remains ambiguous. Germline CDR1 is LGHDT and CDR2 is YNNKEL (reference sequence). This CDR3 is 15 amino acids long. V lost 0 bases to trimming and J lost 0 bases, with 6 bases between them. The CDR3 reads CASSQDWEAKNIQYF. The CDR3 DNA sequence: TGTGCCAGCAGCCAAGATTGGGAAGCCAAAAACATTCAGTACTTC.

This clonotype has a handful of counts. This chain uses TRBV6-1 with TRBJ2-7; D gene unclear. The CDR3 loop spans 14 amino acids. The ends were cut back, 5 bases at V and 2 bases at J, with 13 bases in the middle. Germline V gives CDR1 MNHNS, CDR2 SASEGT. The CDR3 is CASSPRNDAYEQYF. CDR3 coding DNA: TGTGCCAGCAGTCCCCGGAACGATGCCTACGAGCAGTACTTC.

The chain joins TRBV7-9 to TRBJ1-1; D gene unclear. Germline V gene lookup returns CDR1 SEHNR and CDR2 FQNEAQ (reference sequence). Trimming left V 3 bases short and J 3 bases short, with 8 bases between. The CDR3 contains 13 residues. The CDR3 sequence: CASSFRDYTEAFF. As DNA, the CDR3 is TGTGCCAGCAGCTTCCGGGATTACACTGAAGCTTTCTTT. The full variable domain, completed using reference TRBV7-9 and TRBJ1-1, is DTGVSQNPRHKITKRGQNVTFRCDPISEHNRLYWYRQTLGQGPEFLTYFQNEAQLEKSRLLSDRFSAERPKGSFSTLEIQRTEQGDSAMYLCASSFRDYTEAFFGQGTRLTVV.

The sample holds many counts of this clonotype. The rearrangement links TRBV5-1 to TRBJ1-3; no reliable D call. The V gene's germline CDR1 is SGHRS and CDR2 YFSETQ. Between the trimmed V and J ends, which lost 0 bases and 0 bases, there was a span of 7 bases. This CDR3 region has 15 residues. As DNA, the CDR3 is TGCGCCAGCAGCTTGGACACAAGCTCTGGAAACACCATATATTTT. It encodes CASSLDTSSGNTIYF.